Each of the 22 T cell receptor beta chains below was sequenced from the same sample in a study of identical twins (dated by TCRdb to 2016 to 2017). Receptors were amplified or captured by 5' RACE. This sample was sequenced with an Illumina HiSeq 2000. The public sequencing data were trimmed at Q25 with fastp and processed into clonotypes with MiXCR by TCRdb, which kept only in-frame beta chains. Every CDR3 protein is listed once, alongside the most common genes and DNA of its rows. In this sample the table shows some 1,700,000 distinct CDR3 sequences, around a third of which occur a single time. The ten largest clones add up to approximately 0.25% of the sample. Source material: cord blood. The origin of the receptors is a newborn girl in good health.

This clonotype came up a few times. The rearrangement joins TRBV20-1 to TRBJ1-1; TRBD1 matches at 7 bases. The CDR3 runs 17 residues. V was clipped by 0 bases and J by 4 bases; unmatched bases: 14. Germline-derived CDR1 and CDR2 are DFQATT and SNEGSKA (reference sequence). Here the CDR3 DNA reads TGCAGTGCTAGAGATATGGCGACAGGGTTATTGGGCACTGAAGCTTTCTTT. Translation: CSARDMATGLLGTEAFF.

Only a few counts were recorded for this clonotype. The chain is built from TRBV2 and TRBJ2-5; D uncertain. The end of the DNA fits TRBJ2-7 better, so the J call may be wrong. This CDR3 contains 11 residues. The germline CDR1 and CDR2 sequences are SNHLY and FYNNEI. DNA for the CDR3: TGTGCCAGCAGTGTGACGACCGAGCAGTACTTC. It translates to CASSVTTEQYF.

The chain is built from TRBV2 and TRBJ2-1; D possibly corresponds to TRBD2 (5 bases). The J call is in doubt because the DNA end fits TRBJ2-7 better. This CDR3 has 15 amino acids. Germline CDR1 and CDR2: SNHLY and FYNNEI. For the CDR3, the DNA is TGTGCCAGCAGTCCCGGGGAGAGGACCTACAATGAGCAGTACTTC. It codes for CASSPGERTYNEQYF.

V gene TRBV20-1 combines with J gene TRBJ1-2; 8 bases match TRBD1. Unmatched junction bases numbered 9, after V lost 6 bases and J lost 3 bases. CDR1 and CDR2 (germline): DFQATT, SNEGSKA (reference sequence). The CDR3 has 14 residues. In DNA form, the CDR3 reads TGCAGTGCGCGGCTGGGACAGGAGTACTATGGCTACACCTTC. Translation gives CSARLGQEYYGYTF.

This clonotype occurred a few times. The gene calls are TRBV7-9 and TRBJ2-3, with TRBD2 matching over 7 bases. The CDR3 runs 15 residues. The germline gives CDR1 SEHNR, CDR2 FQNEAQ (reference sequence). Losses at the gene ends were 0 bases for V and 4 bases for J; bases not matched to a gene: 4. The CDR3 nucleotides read TGTGCCAGCAGCTTAGCTCCGGGAGGCGCAGATACGCAGTATTTT. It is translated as CASSLAPGGADTQYF. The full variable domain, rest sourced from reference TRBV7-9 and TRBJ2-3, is DTGVSQNPRHKITKRGQNVTFRCDPISEHNRLYWYRQTLGQGPEFLTYFQNEAQLEKSRLLSDRFSAERPKGSFSTLEIQRTEQGDSAMYLCASSLAPGGADTQYFGPGTRLTVL.

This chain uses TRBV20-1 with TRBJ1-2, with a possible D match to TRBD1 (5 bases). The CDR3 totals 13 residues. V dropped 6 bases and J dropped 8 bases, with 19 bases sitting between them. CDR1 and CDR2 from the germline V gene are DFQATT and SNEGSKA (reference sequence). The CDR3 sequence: CSAKNRGAGGYTF. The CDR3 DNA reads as TGCAGTGCCAAGAACCGGGGCGCGGGAGGCTACACCTTC.

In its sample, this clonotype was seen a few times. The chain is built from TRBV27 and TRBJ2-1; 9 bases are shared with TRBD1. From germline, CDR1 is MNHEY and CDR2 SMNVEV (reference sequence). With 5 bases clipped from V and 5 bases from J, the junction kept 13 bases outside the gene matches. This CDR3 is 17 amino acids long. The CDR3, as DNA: TGTGCCAGCAGTCCGTTGGCGGGACAGGGAGGGCACAATGAGCAGTTCTTC. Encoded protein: CASSPLAGQGGHNEQFF.

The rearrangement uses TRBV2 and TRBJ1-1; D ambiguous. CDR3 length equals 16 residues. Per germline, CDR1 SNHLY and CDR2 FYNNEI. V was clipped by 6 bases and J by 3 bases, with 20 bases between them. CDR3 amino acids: CASRPGLGEGHTEAFF. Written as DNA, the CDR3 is TGTGCCAGCAGACCCGGTTTGGGCGAAGGGCACACTGAAGCTTTCTTT.

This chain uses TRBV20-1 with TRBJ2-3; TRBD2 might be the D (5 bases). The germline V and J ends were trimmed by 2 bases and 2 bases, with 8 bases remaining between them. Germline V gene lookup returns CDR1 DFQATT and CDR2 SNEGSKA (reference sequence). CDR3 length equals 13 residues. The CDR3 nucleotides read TGCAGTGCTAGACTGAGGGCCACAGATACGCAGTATTTT. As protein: CSARLRATDTQYF.

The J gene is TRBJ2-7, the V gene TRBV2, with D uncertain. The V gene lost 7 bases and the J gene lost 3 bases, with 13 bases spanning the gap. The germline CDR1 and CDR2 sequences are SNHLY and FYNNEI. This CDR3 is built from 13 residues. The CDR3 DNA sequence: TGTGCCAGCATCCAGGAGAGTAGCTACGAGCAGTACTTC. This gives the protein CASIQESSYEQYF. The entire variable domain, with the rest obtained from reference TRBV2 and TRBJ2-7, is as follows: EPEVTQTPSHQVTQMGQEVILRCVPISNHLYFYWYRQILGQKVEFLVSFYNNEISEKSEIFDDQFSVERPDGSNFTLKIRSTKLEDSAMYFCASIQESSYEQYFGPGTRLTVT.

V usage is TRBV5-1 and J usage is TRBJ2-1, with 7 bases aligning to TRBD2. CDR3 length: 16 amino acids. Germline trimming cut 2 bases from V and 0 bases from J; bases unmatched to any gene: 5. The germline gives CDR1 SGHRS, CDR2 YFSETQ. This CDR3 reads CASSFGSGFSYNEQFF. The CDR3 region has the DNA TGCGCCAGCAGCTTCGGTAGCGGGTTCTCCTACAATGAGCAGTTCTTC.

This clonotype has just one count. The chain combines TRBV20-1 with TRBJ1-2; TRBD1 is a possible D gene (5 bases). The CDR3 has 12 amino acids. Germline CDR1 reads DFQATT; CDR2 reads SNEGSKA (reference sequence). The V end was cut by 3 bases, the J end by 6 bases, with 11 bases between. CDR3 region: CSASQGIDGYTF. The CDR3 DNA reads TGCAGTGCTAGCCAGGGCATCGATGGCTACACCTTC.

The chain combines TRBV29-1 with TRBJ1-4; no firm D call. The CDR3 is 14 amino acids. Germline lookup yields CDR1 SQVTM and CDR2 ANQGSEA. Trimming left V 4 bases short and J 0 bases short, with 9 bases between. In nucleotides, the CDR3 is TGCAGCGTTGCTATTACCACAACTAATGAAAAACTGTTTTTT. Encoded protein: CSVAITTTNEKLFF.

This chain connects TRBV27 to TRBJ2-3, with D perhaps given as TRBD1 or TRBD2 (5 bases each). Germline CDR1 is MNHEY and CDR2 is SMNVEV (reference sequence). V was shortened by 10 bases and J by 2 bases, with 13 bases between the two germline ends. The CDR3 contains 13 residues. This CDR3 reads CATGTLTTDTQYF. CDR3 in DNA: TGTGCCACCGGGACCCTCACCACAGATACGCAGTATTTT.

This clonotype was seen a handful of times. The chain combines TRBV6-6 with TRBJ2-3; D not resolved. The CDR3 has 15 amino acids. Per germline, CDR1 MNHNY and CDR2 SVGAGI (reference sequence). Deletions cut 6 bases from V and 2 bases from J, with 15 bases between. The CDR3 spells CASSRRTAPTDTQYF. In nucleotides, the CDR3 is TGTGCCAGCAGCCGCCGGACGGCACCCACAGATACGCAGTATTTT.

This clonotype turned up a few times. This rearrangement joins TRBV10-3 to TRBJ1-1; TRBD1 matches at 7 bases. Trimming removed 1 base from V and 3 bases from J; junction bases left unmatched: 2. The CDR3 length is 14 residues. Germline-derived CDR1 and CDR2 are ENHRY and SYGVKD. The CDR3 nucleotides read TGTGCCATCAGTGAGTTTGGGACAGACACTGAAGCTTTCTTT. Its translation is CAISEFGTDTEAFF.

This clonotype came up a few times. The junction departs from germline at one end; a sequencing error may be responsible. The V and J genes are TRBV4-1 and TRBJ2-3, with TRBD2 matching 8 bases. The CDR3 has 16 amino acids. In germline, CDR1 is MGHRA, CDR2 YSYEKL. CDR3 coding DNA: TGCTCCAGCAGCCAAGATGGACTAGCCAGCACAGATACGCAGTATTTT. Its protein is CSSSQDGLASTDTQYF.

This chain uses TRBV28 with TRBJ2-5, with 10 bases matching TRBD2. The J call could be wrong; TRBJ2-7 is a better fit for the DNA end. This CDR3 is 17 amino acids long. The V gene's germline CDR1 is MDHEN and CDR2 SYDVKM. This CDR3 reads CASSLAGPSGSRYEQYF. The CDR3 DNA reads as TGTGCCAGCAGTTTAGCAGGCCCTAGCGGGAGCCGTTACGAGCAGTACTTC.

The CDR3 bases are TGTGCCAGCAGTTTCGGGACTAGTTGGGCAGATACGCAGTATTTT. Encoded protein: CASSFGTSWADTQYF. The chain couples TRBV28 to TRBJ2-3, with TRBD2 matching over 8 bases. CDR1 is MDHEN, CDR2 SYDVKM, per germline. This CDR3 comprises 15 residues. V gave up 3 bases and J gave up 4 bases; unmatched junction bases: 6.

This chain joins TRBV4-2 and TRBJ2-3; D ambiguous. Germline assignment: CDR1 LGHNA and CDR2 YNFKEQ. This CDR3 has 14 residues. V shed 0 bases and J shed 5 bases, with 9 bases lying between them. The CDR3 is CASSQDLSRDTQYF. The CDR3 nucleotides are TGTGCCAGCAGCCAAGATCTCTCGCGAGATACGCAGTATTTT.

Here the CDR3 DNA reads TGCGCCAGCAGCCAAGGGTCGGGACAGGGGGATATGAACACTGAAGCTTTCTTT. It is translated as CASSQGSGQGDMNTEAFF. The chain uses TRBV4-1 and TRBJ1-1, with 11 bases aligning to TRBD1. The CDR3 loop spans 18 amino acids. Germline CDR1 is MGHRA and CDR2 is YSYEKL. The trim removed 1 base at V and 0 bases at J, leaving 7 bases unmatched.

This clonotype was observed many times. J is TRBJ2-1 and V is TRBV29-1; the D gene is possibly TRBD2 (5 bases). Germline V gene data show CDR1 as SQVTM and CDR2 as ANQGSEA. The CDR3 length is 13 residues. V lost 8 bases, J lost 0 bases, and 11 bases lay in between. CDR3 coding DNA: TGCAGCCACGGGGTCAGCTCCTACAATGAGCAGTTCTTC. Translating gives CSHGVSSYNEQFF.